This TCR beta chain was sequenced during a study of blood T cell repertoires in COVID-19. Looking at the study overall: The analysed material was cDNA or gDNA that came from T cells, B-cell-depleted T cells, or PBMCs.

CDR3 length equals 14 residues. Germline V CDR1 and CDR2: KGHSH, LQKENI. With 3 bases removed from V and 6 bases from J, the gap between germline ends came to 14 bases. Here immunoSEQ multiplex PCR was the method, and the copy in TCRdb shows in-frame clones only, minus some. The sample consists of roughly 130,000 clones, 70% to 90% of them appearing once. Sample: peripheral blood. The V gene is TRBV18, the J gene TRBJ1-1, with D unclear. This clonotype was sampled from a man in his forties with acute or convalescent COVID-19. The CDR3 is CASSPVTVSAEAFF. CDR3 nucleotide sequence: TGTGCCAGCTCACCGGTTACAGTAAGTGCTGAAGCTTTCTTT.